The following is a TCR beta chain sequence with its context. Sequencing was performed with immunoSEQ multiplex PCR; in TCRdb, only in-frame clones are kept and a portion is missing. The sample has under 150,000 clones, more than 75% seen once; the top ten hold about 2.7%. This specimen comes from a study of control samples from healthy donors and cancer patients. Trimming took 5 bases from V and 0 from J; bases not matched to a gene: 5. The CDR3 runs 15 residues. Germline V gives CDR1 MNHEY, CDR2 SVGAGI. The sample consisted of blood. The rearrangement joins TRBV6-5 to TRBJ2-3; 7 nucleotides match TRBD2. The clonotype was recovered from a man in his fifties or sixties in good health. DNA for the CDR3: TGTGCCAGCAGTAGCGGGGCCCCGAGCACAGATACGCAGTATTTT. It is translated as CASSSGAPSTDTQYF.